What follows are 25 T cell receptor beta chains derived from one specimen sequenced in a study of PD-1 blockade in classical Hodgkin lymphoma. TCRdb keeps only in-frame clones here, not all; method: immunoSEQ multiplex PCR. The sample shows 15,000 to 20,000 clones, 75% to 90% of them seen only once. Regarding time point: cycle 4 day 1 (C4D1), after more than 5 weeks of nivolumab. Autologous stem cell transplantation was followed by relapse in every patient, and brentuximab vedotin exposure varied. Purification of CD4+ T cells from thawed PBMCs was achieved by magnetic negative selection. Sequenced material: CD4+ T cells from blood, taken before the fourth cycle of nivolumab. Receptors were obtained from a human donor with classical Hodgkin lymphoma.

CDR3 residues: CASSRQMYSNQPQHF. The CDR3 region has the DNA TGTGCCAGTAGTAGACAGATGTATAGCAATCAGCCCCAGCATTTT. V is TRBV19 and J is TRBJ1-5; TRBD1 might be the D (5 bases). The germline gives CDR1 LNHDA, CDR2 SQIVND (reference sequence). CDR3 length: 15 residues. V was clipped by 4 bases and J by 0 bases, with 10 bases between them.

The chain is built from TRBV27 and TRBJ2-1; TRBD2 matches 9 bases. This CDR3 comprises 17 residues. Trimming removed 4 bases from V and 3 bases from J; junction bases left unmatched: 10. Germline V gene lookup returns CDR1 MNHEY and CDR2 SMNVEV (reference sequence). CDR3: CASSSRASGTNYNEQFF. CDR3 bases: TGTGCCAGCAGTTCCAGGGCTAGCGGGACTAACTACAATGAGCAGTTCTTC.

The chain has TRBV5-1 and TRBJ1-3, with D perhaps matching TRBD1 (6 bases). This CDR3 region has 14 residues. The germline gives CDR1 SGHRS, CDR2 YFSETQ. V lost 2 bases to trimming and J lost 2 bases, with 8 bases between them. Here the CDR3 DNA reads TGCGCCAGCAGCTTAACAGGGACTGGAAACACCATATATTTT. Translation: CASSLTGTGNTIYF.

The gene calls are TRBV2 and TRBJ1-3; D not certain. CDR1 is SNHLY and CDR2 is FYNNEI in the germline V gene. This CDR3 contains 12 residues. The V end lost 7 bases, the J end lost 0 bases, and 4 bases lay between the germline ends. The CDR3 protein is CASIFSGNTIYF. CDR3 nucleotide sequence: TGTGCCAGCATATTCTCTGGAAACACCATATATTTT. Full variable domain (outside the CDR3, taken from reference TRBV2 and TRBJ1-3): EPEVTQTPSHQVTQMGQEVILRCVPISNHLYFYWYRQILGQKVEFLVSFYNNEISEKSEIFDDQFSVERPDGSNFTLKIRSTKLEDSAMYFCASIFSGNTIYFGEGSWLTVV.

The chain recombines TRBV6-1 with TRBJ1-2; D remains unclear. Per the germline V gene, CDR1 is MNHNS and CDR2 is SASEGT. Trimming shortened V by 3 bases and J by 6 bases, and 11 bases separated the two germline ends. The CDR3 runs to 13 residues. The CDR3, as DNA: TGTGCCAGCAGTGAGAGGATTTTGAATGGCTACACCTTC. Amino acids: CASSERILNGYTF.

The chain links TRBV5-1 to TRBJ2-6, with D tentatively TRBD1 (6 bases). The CDR3 runs to 17 residues. Germline CDR1 and CDR2: SGHRS and YFSETQ. V lost 0 bases and J 0 bases, leaving 10 bases between the germline ends. CDR3 sequence (DNA): TGCGCCAGCAGCTTGGTGGGACAATACTCTGGGGCCAACGTCCTGACTTTC. As protein: CASSLVGQYSGANVLTF.

The chain recombines TRBV6-5 with TRBJ1-6; D is undetermined. V gave up 6 bases and J gave up 8 bases, with 17 bases separating them. The CDR3 runs to 15 residues. The germline V gene has CDR1 MNHEY and CDR2 SVGAGI. CDR3 protein: CASRPTRLSDSPLHF. Here the CDR3 DNA reads TGTGCCAGCAGACCCACTAGATTATCGGATTCACCCCTCCACTTT.

The CDR3 sequence: CASSPQGAYGYTF. In DNA form, the CDR3 reads TGTGCCAGCAGCCCGCAGGGGGCTTATGGCTACACCTTC. The chain carries TRBV5-8 and TRBJ1-2, with 8 bases lining up with TRBD1. In germline, CDR1 is SGHTS, CDR2 YDEGEE. The CDR3 consists of 13 residues. Germline trimming cut 4 bases from V and 5 bases from J; bases unmatched to any gene: 4.

V and J are TRBV30 and TRBJ2-7, with D possibly TRBD1 on 5 matching bases. Trimming cost V 0 bases and J 3 bases, with 18 bases left between them. The germline V gene encodes CDR1 GTSNPN and CDR2 SVGIG (reference sequence). This CDR3 has 16 amino acids. The CDR3 sequence is CAWSVRAAGSLYEQYF. The CDR3 DNA follows: TGTGCCTGGAGTGTACGGGCGGCAGGGTCCCTCTACGAGCAGTACTTC.

The genes are TRBV5-1 and TRBJ1-1; 9 bases agree with TRBD1. Germline loops: CDR1 SGHRS, CDR2 YFSETQ. The CDR3 runs 15 residues. V trimming: 4 bases; J trimming: 3 bases; junction bases outside the gene matches: 7. The CDR3, as DNA: TGCGCCAGCAGCGGAGAAGGGACAGGGTACACTGAAGCTTTCTTT. Residues: CASSGEGTGYTEAFF.

The rearrangement joins TRBV6-5 to TRBJ2-2; 9 nucleotides match TRBD1. Per the germline V gene, CDR1 is MNHEY and CDR2 is SVGAGI. CDR3 length equals 14 residues. The ends lost 10 bases at V and 5 bases at J; junction bases unmatched: 8. The CDR3 coding sequence is TGTGCCACCACCGCGACAGGGGGAACCGGGGAGCTGTTTTTT. Its translation: CATTATGGTGELFF.

This clone was detected a few times. A junction end diverges from the germline sequence, so it may reflect a read error. The CDR3 sequence is CASRDDRGKTEAFF. CDR3 sequence (DNA): TGTGCCAGCCGTGATGACAGGGGGAAAACTGAAGCTTTCTTT. The rearrangement joins TRBV2 to TRBJ1-1; 9 bases match TRBD1. The CDR3 is 14 amino acids. The germline V gene encodes CDR1 SNHLY and CDR2 FYNNEI.

This clone occurred once. The chain uses TRBV5-1 and TRBJ2-2, with D perhaps TRBD1 or TRBD2 (5 bases each). Per germline, CDR1 SGHRS and CDR2 YFSETQ. V lost 0 bases to trimming and J lost 0 bases, with 15 bases between them. The CDR3 is made up of 18 amino acids. CDR3 amino acids: CASSLGYGATTNTGELFF. CDR3 bases: TGCGCCAGCAGCTTGGGTTACGGGGCGACCACGAACACCGGGGAGCTGTTTTTT.

The chain is built from TRBV10-3 and TRBJ2-5; TRBD2 matches at 9 bases. In germline, CDR1 is ENHRY, CDR2 SYGVKD. The length of the CDR3 is 16 residues. With V trimmed by 2 bases and J by 5 bases, 9 bases remained unmatched. The CDR3 region has the DNA TGTGCCATCAGTGAGAAAGTAGCGGGAGCGACGGAGACCCAGTACTTC. Residues: CAISEKVAGATETQYF.

The rearrangement uses TRBV11-2 and TRBJ2-5; D unclear. This CDR3 is 14 amino acids long. Germline CDR1 SGHAT, CDR2 FQNNGV. V was pared by 1 base and J by 4 bases, with 10 bases between. The CDR3 DNA is TGTGCCAGCAGCTTAGTGGGGTACTCAGAGACCCAGTACTTC. It translates to CASSLVGYSETQYF. Filled out from reference TRBV11-2 and TRBJ2-5, the complete variable domain reads EAGVAQSPRYKIIEKRQSVAFWCNPISGHATLYWYQQILGQGPKLLIQFQNNGVVDDSQLPKDRFSAERLKGVDSTLKIQPAKLEDSAVYLCASSLVGYSETQYFGPGTRLLVL.

This chain joins TRBV6-1 and TRBJ2-7, with D perhaps matching TRBD1 (7 bases). CDR1 MNHNS and CDR2 SASEGT come from the germline V gene. The CDR3 runs 14 residues. Trimming took off 4 bases at V and 6 bases at J, with 16 bases between the two ends. The CDR3 loop is CASSVSQGGLEQYF. The DNA of the CDR3 is TGTGCCAGCAGTGTCTCCCAGGGGGGCCTCGAGCAGTACTTC.

The genes are TRBV15 and TRBJ2-7, with D hard to call. V was clipped by 0 bases and J by 5 bases, with 11 bases between them. Germline assignment: CDR1 LNHNV and CDR2 YYDKDF (reference sequence). This CDR3 has 14 amino acids. In nucleotides, the CDR3 is TGTGCCACCAGCAGAGATATTTCTCTCCACGAGCAGTACTTC. This codes for CATSRDISLHEQYF.

This clone is a singleton in its sample. This sequence joins TRBV10-3 and TRBJ1-1; TRBD1 matches 7 bases. Germline lookup yields CDR1 ENHRY and CDR2 SYGVKD. The trim removed 7 bases at V and 2 bases at J, leaving 4 bases unmatched. This CDR3 is 13 amino acids long. CDR3 protein: CAIKDRDNTEAFF. The CDR3 DNA is TGTGCCATCAAAGACAGGGACAACACTGAAGCTTTCTTT.

V and J are TRBV28 and TRBJ2-3, with 12 bases that match TRBD2. Germline V CDR1 and CDR2: MDHEN, SYDVKM. The CDR3 spans 17 residues. V gave up 5 bases and J gave up 4 bases; unmatched junction bases: 10. In DNA form, the CDR3 reads TGTGCCAGCAGTCCTGGACTAGCGGGATTGGTTGCAGATACGCAGTATTTT. It codes for CASSPGLAGLVADTQYF.

The V and J genes are TRBV6-1 and TRBJ1-2, with TRBD1 as a possible D gene (5 bases). Germline V gives CDR1 MNHNS, CDR2 SASEGT. The V and J ends lost 8 bases and 1 base respectively, with 14 bases between them. The CDR3 consists of 14 residues. Here the CDR3 reads CASRGQGFNYGYTF. The CDR3 DNA reads as TGTGCCAGCCGCGGGCAGGGTTTTAACTATGGCTACACCTTC.

The chain is built from TRBV10-3 and TRBJ2-5; no clear D gene. This CDR3 has 13 residues. Trimming cost V 2 bases and J 5 bases, with 9 bases left between them. CDR1 is ENHRY, CDR2 SYGVKD, per germline. The DNA of the CDR3 is TGTGCCATCAGTGAGAGGGTTTCGGAGACCCAGTACTTC. It yields the protein CAISERVSETQYF.

V is TRBV5-1 and J is TRBJ1-1; D is ambiguous. CDR1 and CDR2 (germline): SGHRS, YFSETQ. The CDR3 has 13 amino acids. V lost 6 bases and J lost 1, with 10 bases in between. The CDR3 bases are TGCGCCAGCACCAAGGAATGGAACACTGAAGCTTTCTTT. Encoded protein: CASTKEWNTEAFF.

This clone has more than one count but fewer than ten. The J gene is TRBJ2-7, the V gene TRBV10-2; 8 nucleotides match TRBD2. This CDR3 comprises 13 residues. Germline trimming cut 4 bases from V and 6 bases from J; bases unmatched to any gene: 5. Germline CDR1 and CDR2: WSHSY and SAAADI. The CDR3 loop reads CASSVTSGLEQYF. CDR3 sequence (DNA): TGCGCCAGCAGTGTTACTAGCGGCCTCGAGCAGTACTTC.

This clone turned up a few times. This sequence joins TRBV6-1 and TRBJ1-1; 7 bases are shared with TRBD1. Looked up from germline, CDR1 is MNHNS and CDR2 is SASEGT. V dropped 11 bases and J dropped 11; count of bases not matched to a gene: 11. The CDR3 covers 11 residues. The CDR3 sequence is CAVGGGLRAFF. The CDR3 DNA reads as TGTGCCGTTGGAGGGGGCTTGAGGGCTTTCTTT.

CDR3 protein: CASSYLASSGPEQYF. The CDR3 nucleotides are TGTGCCAGCAGTTACTTAGCCTCGTCGGGACCCGAGCAGTACTTC. The gene calls are TRBV6-7 and TRBJ2-7; D may correspond to TRBD1 or TRBD2 (5 bases each). TRBV6-7 is filed as an ORF, its function uncertain. The V gene lost 1 base and the J gene lost 6 bases, with 16 bases spanning the gap. This CDR3 has 15 residues.